This is a list of T cell receptor beta chains from one sample in a study of blood T cell repertoires in COVID-19. Clones were read by immunoSEQ multiplex PCR, and TCRdb kept only the in-frame ones, dropping some. The repertoire holds about 190,000 clones, with roughly 84% as singletons. Sequenced: peripheral blood. The receptors derive from a woman of 80 years or more with active or convalescent COVID-19. Both conserved end residues are part of each CDR3. The D gene is left open where the match is weak. The size field is filled for only some rows; it gives once, few, many or a size class.

clone size	J gene	D gene	V gene	CDR3 DNA	CDR3 protein
few	TRBJ1-1	NA	TRBV4-1	TGCGCCAGCAGCCAAGTCGGCAGGGTCACTGAAGCTTTCTTT	CASSQVGRVTEAFF
NA	TRBJ2-1	NA	TRBV18	TGTGCCAGCTCACCAAGCCAGGGGGGCGATGAGCAGTTCTTC	CASSPSQGGDEQFF
once	TRBJ1-1	NA	TRBV28	TGTGCCAGCAGATCGAGAAGCATGAACACTGAAGCTTTCTTT	CASRSRSMNTEAFF
NA	TRBJ2-2	TRBD1	TRBV2	TGTGCCAGCAGTTTAACTAGGGGGCCCACCGGGGAGCTGTTTTTT	CASSLTRGPTGELFF
NA	TRBJ2-3	TRBD2	TRBV2	TGTGCCAGCACCCTCGGGGGGGGAGAGACAGATACGCAGTATTTT	CASTLGGGETDTQYF
NA	TRBJ1-5	NA	TRBV5-1	TGCGCCAGCAGCTTAGAGGGTTGGAATCAGCCCCAGCATTTT	CASSLEGWNQPQHF
NA	TRBJ2-1	NA	TRBV5-1	TGCGCCAGCAGCTCCGGGACTGCCTTAGGACGGGAGCAGTTCTTC	CASSSGTALGREQFF
NA	TRBJ1-1	NA	TRBV3-1/TRBV3-2	TGTGCCAGCAGCACTACTTCAGGGTGGTGGAACACTGAAGCTTTCTTT	CASSTTSGWWNTEAFF
NA	TRBJ2-7	TRBD2	TRBV28	TGTGCCAGCACCCCGGGGGGGAGTTTCTACGAGCAGTACTTC	CASTPGGSFYEQYF
NA	TRBJ1-1	NA	TRBV14	TGTGCCAGCAGCCAAGATTTCAGGCAGAGCACTGAAGCTTTCTTT	CASSQDFRQSTEAFF
NA	TRBJ1-2	TRBD1	TRBV6-5	TGTGCCAGCAGTCCCGGGACAGACGCTAACTATGGCTACACCTTC	CASSPGTDANYGYTF